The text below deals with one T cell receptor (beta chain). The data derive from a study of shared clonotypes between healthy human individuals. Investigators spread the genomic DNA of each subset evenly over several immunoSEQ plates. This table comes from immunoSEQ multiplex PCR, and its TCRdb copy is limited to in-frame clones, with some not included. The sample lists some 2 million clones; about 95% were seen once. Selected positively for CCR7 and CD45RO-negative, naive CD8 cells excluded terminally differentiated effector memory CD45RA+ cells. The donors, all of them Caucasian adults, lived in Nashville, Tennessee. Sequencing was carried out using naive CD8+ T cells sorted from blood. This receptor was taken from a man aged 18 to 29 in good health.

The CDR3 DNA reads as TGTGCCAGCAGTGAAGTGGCTGCAACTAATGAAAAACTGTTTTTT. Its protein product is CASSEVAATNEKLFF. The J gene is TRBJ1-4, the V gene TRBV6-1; D remains unclear. The CDR3 loop spans 15 amino acids. V was shortened by 1 base and J by 0 bases, with 6 bases between the two germline ends. The germline CDR1 and CDR2 sequences are MNHNS and SASEGT.